This T cell receptor (beta chain) was identified during a study of vaccination effects on CD4 cells after COVID-19. Study-wide context: Each participant was given two doses of one vaccine (BNT162b2 or mRNA-1273).

Before any sequencing was done, the ViraFEST assay used viral peptide pools to expand antigen-specific CD4+ T cells. The culture ran for approximately 10 days, and then CD4+ T cells were isolated. SARS-CoV-2 infected the person between March and December 2020, as confirmed by PCR. Some clones are missing from TCRdb's copy, which holds only in-frame ones; the method was immunoSEQ multiplex PCR. Of around 23,000 clones in the sample, around 72% were seen once. In the case of this clone: The target antigen is unknown.

This TCR came from a human donor who had a prior SARS-CoV-2 infection. Sequencing used CD4+ T cells from PBMCs cultured with a peptide pool, obtained before COVID-19 vaccination.

The CDR3 protein is CASSYFAEGYTGELFF. The DNA for the CDR3 is TGTGCCAGCAGCTACTTCGCGGAGGGGTACACCGGGGAGCTGTTTTTT. The chain recombines TRBV27 with TRBJ2-2; D is possibly TRBD2 (6 bases). Per germline, CDR1 MNHEY and CDR2 SMNVEV (reference sequence). V lost 6 bases and J 3 bases, leaving 17 bases between the germline ends. The length of the CDR3 is 16 residues.